The TCR beta chain described here comes from a study of cytomegalovirus exposure and HLA in healthy donors. Turning to this clone: Its specificity is not known.

The primer mix had 60 Vbeta and 13 Jbeta primers. Measured with immunoSEQ multiplex PCR; TCRdb has only the in-frame clones, and not every one. This sample's table has under 75,000 clones. There are 16 residues in the CDR3. CDR1 is MNHNS, CDR2 SASEGT, per germline. J gave up 1 base and V 0 bases, and 4 bases lay outside the gene matches. Overall study findings and caveats: Later analysis placed DRB1 highest and HLA-C lowest in TCR association rates, which differed by HLA locus.

Material for sequencing was PBMCs. The TCR sequence derives from a female donor in good health and CMV-seropositive. The chain is built from TRBV6-1 and TRBJ1-1; 8 positions match TRBD1. Here the CDR3 DNA reads TGTGCCAGCAGTGAAGCAACCGGGACAGGGAACACTGAAGCTTTCTTT. Translation gives CASSEATGTGNTEAFF.